This T cell receptor beta chain was sequenced in a study of blood T cell repertoires in COVID-19. The CDR3 is 14 amino acids. Germline V CDR1 and CDR2: MGHRA, YSYEKL. V was clipped by 2 bases and J by 6 bases; unmatched bases: 4. How the authors handled the data: Reference gene primer amplification gave estimated nucleated cell counts. The data were produced by immunoSEQ multiplex PCR, yet TCRdb's version contains in-frame clones alone and is incomplete. The V and J calls and the clone size are those of that table, but D and trimming were determined from the DNA. In the table there are 300,000 to 350,000 clones, approximately 90% of which are singletons.

The chain is built from TRBV4-1 and TRBJ2-1; 7 positions match TRBD2. This receptor was obtained from a woman aged 25 to 39 who had been exposed to COVID-19. Sequenced input: PBMCs or T cells enriched from blood (not recorded which). This CDR3 reads CASSQFPGGNEQFF. DNA of the CDR3: TGCGCCAGCAGCCAATTCCCGGGGGGCAATGAGCAGTTCTTC.